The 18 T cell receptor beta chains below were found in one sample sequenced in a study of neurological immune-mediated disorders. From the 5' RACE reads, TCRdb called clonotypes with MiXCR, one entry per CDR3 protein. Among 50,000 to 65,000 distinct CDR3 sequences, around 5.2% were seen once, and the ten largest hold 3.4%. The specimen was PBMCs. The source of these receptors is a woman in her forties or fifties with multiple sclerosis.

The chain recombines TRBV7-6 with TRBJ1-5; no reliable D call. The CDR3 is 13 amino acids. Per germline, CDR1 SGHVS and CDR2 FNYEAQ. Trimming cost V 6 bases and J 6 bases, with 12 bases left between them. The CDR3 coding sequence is TGTGCCAGCAGATCAGGTCCCTTTCAGCCCCAGCATTTT. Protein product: CASRSGPFQPQHF. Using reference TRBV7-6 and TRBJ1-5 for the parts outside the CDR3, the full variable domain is GAGVSQSPRYKVTKRGQDVALRCDPISGHVSLYWYRQALGQGPEFLTYFNYEAQQDKSGLPNDRFSAERPEGSISTLTIQRTEQRDSAMYRCASRSGPFQPQHFGDGTRLSIL.

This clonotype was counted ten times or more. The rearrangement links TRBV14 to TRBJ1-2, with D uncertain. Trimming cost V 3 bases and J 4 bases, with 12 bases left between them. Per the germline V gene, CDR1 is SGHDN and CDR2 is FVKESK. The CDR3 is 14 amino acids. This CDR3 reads CASSQAARAYGYTF. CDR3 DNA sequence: TGTGCCAGCAGCCAGGCTGCAAGAGCCTATGGCTACACCTTC.

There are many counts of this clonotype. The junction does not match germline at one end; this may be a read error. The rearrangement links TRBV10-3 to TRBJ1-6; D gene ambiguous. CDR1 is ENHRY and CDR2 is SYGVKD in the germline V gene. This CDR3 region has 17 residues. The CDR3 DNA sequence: TGTGCCATCAGTCTTAACGGGAGAAGTAGGGATAATTCACCCCTCAACTTT. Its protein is CAISLNGRSRDNSPLNF.

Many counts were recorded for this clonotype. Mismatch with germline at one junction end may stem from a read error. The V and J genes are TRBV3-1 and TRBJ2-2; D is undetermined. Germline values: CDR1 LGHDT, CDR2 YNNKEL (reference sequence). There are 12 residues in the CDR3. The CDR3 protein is CASSQNPGELFF. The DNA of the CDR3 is TGTGCCAGCAGCCAGAACCCCGGGGAGCTGTTTTTT.

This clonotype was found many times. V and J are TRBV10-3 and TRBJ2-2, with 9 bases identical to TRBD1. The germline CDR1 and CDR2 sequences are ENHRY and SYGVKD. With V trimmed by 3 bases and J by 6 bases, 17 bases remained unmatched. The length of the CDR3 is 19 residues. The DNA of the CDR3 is TGTGCCATCAGTGACCTCGCGGGACAGGGTGGAATAACCGCCGGGGAGCTGTTTTTT. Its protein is CAISDLAGQGGITAGELFF.

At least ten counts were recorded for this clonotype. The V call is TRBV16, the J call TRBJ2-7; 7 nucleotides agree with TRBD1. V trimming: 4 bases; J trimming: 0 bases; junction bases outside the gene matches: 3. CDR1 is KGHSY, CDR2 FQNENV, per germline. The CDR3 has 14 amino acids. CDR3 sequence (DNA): TGTGCCAGCAGCCGGGACAGTTACTCCTACGAGCAGTACTTC. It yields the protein CASSRDSYSYEQYF.

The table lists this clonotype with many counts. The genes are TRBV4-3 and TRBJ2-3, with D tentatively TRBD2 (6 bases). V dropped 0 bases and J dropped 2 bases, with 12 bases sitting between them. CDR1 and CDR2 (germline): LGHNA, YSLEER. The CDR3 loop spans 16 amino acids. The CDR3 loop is CASSQERSGYTDTQYF. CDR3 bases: TGCGCCAGCAGCCAAGAACGGAGCGGGTACACAGATACGCAGTATTTT.

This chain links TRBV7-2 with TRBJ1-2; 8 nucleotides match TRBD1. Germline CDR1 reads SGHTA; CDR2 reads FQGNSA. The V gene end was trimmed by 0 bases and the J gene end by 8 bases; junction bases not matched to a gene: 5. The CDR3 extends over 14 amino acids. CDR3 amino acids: CASSLAWTGMGYTF. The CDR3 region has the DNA TGTGCCAGCAGCTTAGCCTGGACAGGGATGGGCTACACCTTC. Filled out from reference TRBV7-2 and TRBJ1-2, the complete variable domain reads GAGVSQSPSNKVTEKGKDVELRCDPISGHTALYWYRQSLGQGLEFLIYFQGNSAPDKSGLPSDRFSAERTGGSVSTLTIQRTQQEDSAVYLCASSLAWTGMGYTFGSGTRLTVV.

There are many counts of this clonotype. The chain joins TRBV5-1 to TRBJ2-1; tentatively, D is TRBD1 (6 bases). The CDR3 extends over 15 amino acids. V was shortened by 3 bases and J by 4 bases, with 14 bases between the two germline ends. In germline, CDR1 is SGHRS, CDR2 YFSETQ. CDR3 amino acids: CASSSVDSNYNEQFF. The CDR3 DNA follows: TGCGCCAGCAGCTCGGTGGACAGTAATTACAATGAGCAGTTCTTC.

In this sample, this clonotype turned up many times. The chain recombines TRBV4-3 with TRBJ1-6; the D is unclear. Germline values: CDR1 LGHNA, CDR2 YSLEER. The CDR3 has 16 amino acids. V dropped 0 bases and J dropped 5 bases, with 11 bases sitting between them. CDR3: CASSQDWRQDNSPLHF. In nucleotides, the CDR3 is TGCGCCAGCAGCCAAGATTGGAGGCAGGATAATTCACCCCTCCACTTT.

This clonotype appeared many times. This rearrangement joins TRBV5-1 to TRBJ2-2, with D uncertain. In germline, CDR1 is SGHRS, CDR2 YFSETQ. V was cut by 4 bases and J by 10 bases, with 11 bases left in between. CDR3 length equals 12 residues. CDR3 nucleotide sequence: TGCGCCAGCAGCATCTCCCCTGCGGAGCTGTTTTTT. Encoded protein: CASSISPAELFF.

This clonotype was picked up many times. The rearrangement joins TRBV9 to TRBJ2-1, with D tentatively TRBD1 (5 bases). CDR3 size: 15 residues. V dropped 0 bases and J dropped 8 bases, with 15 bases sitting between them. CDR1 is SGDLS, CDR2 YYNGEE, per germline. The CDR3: CASSVVSTSRDEQFF. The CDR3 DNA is TGTGCCAGCAGCGTAGTGTCGACAAGCAGGGATGAGCAGTTCTTC. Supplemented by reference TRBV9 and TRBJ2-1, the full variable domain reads DSGVTQTPKHLITATGQRVTLRCSPRSGDLSVYWYQQSLDQGLQFLIQYYNGEERAKGNILERFSAQQFPDLHSELNLSSLELGDSALYFCASSVVSTSRDEQFFGPGTRLTVL.

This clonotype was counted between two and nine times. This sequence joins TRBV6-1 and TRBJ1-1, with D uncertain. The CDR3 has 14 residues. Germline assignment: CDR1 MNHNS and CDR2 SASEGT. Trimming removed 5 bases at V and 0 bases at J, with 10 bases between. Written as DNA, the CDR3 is TGTGCCAGCAGTCAGCCGGCGATGAACACTGAAGCTTTCTTT. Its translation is CASSQPAMNTEAFF.

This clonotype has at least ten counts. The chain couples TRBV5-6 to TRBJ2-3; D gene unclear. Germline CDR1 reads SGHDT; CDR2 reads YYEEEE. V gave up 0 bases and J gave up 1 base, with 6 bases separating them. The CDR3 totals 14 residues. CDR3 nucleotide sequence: TGTGCCAGCAGCTTGGTTCCGGGCACAGATACGCAGTATTTT. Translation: CASSLVPGTDTQYF.

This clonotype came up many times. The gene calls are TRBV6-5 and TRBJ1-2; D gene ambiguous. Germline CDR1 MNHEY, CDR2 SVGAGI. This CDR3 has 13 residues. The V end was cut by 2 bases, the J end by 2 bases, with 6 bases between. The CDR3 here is CASSYVVNYGYTF. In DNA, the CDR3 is TGTGCCAGCAGTTACGTGGTGAACTATGGCTACACCTTC.

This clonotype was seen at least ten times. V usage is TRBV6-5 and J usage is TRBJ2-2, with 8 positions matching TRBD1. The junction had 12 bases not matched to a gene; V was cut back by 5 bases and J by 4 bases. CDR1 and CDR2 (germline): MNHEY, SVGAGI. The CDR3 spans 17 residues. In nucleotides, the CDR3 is TGTGCCAGCAGTGCAAGGACAGGGATAACGAGCACCGGGGAGCTGTTTTTT. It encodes CASSARTGITSTGELFF.

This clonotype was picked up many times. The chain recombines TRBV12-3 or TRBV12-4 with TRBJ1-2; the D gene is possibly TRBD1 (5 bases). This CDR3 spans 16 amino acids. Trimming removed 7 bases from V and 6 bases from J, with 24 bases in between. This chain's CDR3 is CASTEFPGNSQDGYTF. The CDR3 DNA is TGTGCCAGCACTGAATTCCCAGGGAATTCTCAGGATGGCTACACCTTC.

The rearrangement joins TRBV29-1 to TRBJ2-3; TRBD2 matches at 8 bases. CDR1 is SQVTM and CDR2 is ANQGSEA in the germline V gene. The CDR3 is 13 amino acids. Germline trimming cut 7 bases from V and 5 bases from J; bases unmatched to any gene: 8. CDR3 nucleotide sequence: TGCAGCGGAAACGGGGGGGCTGGAGATACGCAGTATTTT. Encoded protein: CSGNGGAGDTQYF.